These T cell receptor beta chains were read from a single sample in a study of blood T cell repertoires in COVID-19. Generated by immunoSEQ multiplex PCR, the TCRdb table keeps only in-frame clones and is missing some. The data contain some 150,000 clones, more than 80% of them singletons. Input material: PBMCs or T cells enriched from blood (not recorded which). These receptors all come from a woman under 30 who had been exposed to COVID-19. The CDR3 runs from the conserved cysteine through the conserved F or W. The D gene is left open where the match is weak.

TRBV28	TRBJ2-4	TRBD1	CASSLSRQGPNIQYF
TRBV5-1	TRBJ2-7	TRBD1	CASSSGTGNYEQYF
TRBV6-2/TRBV6-3	TRBJ2-7	TRBD2	CASSSLGLAGVYEQYF
TRBV6-2/TRBV6-3	TRBJ1-5	-	CASSHPARQKLPRYSNQPQHF
TRBV3-1/TRBV3-2	TRBJ2-2	-	CASSPQGTGELFF
TRBV7-9	TRBJ1-1	-	CASSLKGVGTEAFF
TRBV7-8	TRBJ2-7	-	CASSLALFDGNEQYF
TRBV9	TRBJ1-4	TRBD1	CASSGTGTEYEKLFF
TRBV5-6	TRBJ1-2	TRBD1	CASSYTTGQGRNGYTF
TRBV6-5	TRBJ1-6	TRBD1	CASRGRQGHNSPLHF
TRBV28	TRBJ1-5	-	CASSLPGGSNQPQHF
TRBV10-3	TRBJ2-7	-	CAISESKGHPYF
TRBV28	TRBJ1-5	TRBD1	CASSSPGQGMSNQPQHF
TRBV12-3/TRBV12-4	TRBJ1-2	-	CASSRDSVYGYTF
TRBV5-4	TRBJ2-1	-	CASSLAGLASNNEQFF
TRBV6-2/TRBV6-3	TRBJ1-1	-	CASTPWTEYFSGNEAFF
TRBV19	TRBJ2-1	TRBD2	CASSSSGVPKQFF
TRBV28	TRBJ1-6	-	CASGQNLNSPLHF
TRBV4-1	TRBJ2-2	TRBD2	CASRILGTSGRTGELFF
TRBV30	TRBJ1-1	TRBD1	CARTGGGNEAFF
TRBV4-1	TRBJ2-5	TRBD2	CASSHPGLAPETQYF